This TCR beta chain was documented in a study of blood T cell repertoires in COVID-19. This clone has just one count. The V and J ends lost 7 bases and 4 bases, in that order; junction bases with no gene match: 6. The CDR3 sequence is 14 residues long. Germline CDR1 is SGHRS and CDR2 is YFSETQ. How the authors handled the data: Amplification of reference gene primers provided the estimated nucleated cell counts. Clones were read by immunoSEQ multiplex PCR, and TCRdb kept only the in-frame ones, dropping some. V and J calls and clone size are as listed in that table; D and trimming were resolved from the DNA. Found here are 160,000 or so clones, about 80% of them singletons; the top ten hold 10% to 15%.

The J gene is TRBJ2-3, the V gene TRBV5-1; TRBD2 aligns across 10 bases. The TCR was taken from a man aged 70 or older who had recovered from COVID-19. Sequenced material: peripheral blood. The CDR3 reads CASRTSGKADTQYF. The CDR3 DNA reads TGCGCCAGCCGCACTAGCGGGAAGGCAGATACGCAGTATTTT.